This T cell receptor beta chain emerged from a study of cytomegalovirus exposure and HLA in healthy donors. 13 Jbeta primers and 60 Vbeta primers were used for the PCR. Only in-frame clones appear in the TCRdb table, and some are missing; sequencing was by immunoSEQ multiplex PCR. The data show under 170,000 clones, with about three fifths seen just once and 7% to 8.5% held by the top ten. A remark on this clone: The antigen remains unidentified.

Regarding the study as a whole: There were several of the most significant clusters that appeared linked to common viral pathogens in a later analysis. Per a later analysis, HLA-associated TCR beta chains showed more clonal expansion than other, equally common TCR beta chains. It was about 150 TCR beta chains that were listed as cytomegalovirus-associated. As immune exposure information, only CMV serostatus was available.

The CDR3 runs to 19 residues. The V gene's germline CDR1 is SGHVS and CDR2 FNYEAQ. Trimming removed 5 bases from V and 0 bases from J; junction bases left unmatched: 17. The receptor was isolated from an older woman in good health and CMV-seropositive. This chain links TRBV7-6 with TRBJ2-7; 9 bases line up with TRBD2. Sequencing was performed on PBMCs. This chain's CDR3 is CASSPQVGAGGGISYEQYF. The CDR3 region has the DNA TGTGCCAGCAGCCCCCAAGTCGGGGCGGGAGGGGGGATCTCCTACGAGCAGTACTTC.